The 6 T cell receptor beta chains in this list originate from one sample, sequenced in a study of blood T cell repertoires in COVID-19. The data were produced by immunoSEQ multiplex PCR, yet TCRdb's version contains in-frame clones alone and is incomplete. The sample consists of some 310,000 clones, around 92% of them appearing once. Input material: PBMCs or T cells enriched from blood (not recorded which). These receptor sequences come from a woman between 25 and 40 years old who had recovered from COVID-19.

This clone was seen only a few times. The chain couples TRBV5-1 to TRBJ2-2, with D unresolved. Germline values: CDR1 SGHRS, CDR2 YFSETQ. The CDR3 is 14 residues long. Trimming took 4 bases from V and 2 from J, leaving 9 bases between them. The CDR3 loop is CASSALINTGELFF. In DNA form, the CDR3 reads TGCGCCAGCAGCGCCCTAATTAACACCGGGGAGCTGTTTTTT.

V usage is TRBV15 and J usage is TRBJ1-5; D possibly corresponds to TRBD1 (6 bases). This CDR3 has 18 amino acids. The germline gives CDR1 LNHNV, CDR2 YYDKDF (reference sequence). Trimming cost V 5 bases and J 0 bases, with 20 bases left between them. The CDR3 region is CATSPMGRTDYSNQPQHF. CDR3 DNA sequence: TGTGCCACCAGCCCTATGGGACGGACAGATTATAGCAATCAGCCCCAGCATTTT.

This clone was seen a single time. The J gene is TRBJ1-3, the V gene TRBV5-1, with a possible D match to TRBD1 (5 bases). Germline V gene data show CDR1 as SGHRS and CDR2 as YFSETQ. The V end lost 1 base, the J end lost 4 bases, and 15 bases lay between the germline ends. This CDR3 has 16 amino acids. As DNA, the CDR3 is TGCGCCAGCAGCTTGTCCGGCAGGGAATACGGAAACACCATATATTTT. It translates to CASSLSGREYGNTIYF.

This chain uses TRBV3-1 (or the pseudogene TRBV3-2) with TRBJ1-3; D is unclear. Deletions cut 1 base from V and 0 bases from J, with 10 bases between. The CDR3 loop spans 16 amino acids. The germline gives CDR1 LGHDT, CDR2 YNNKEL (reference sequence). The CDR3 nucleotides read TGTGCCAGCAGCCAAGGTATAGCCTTCTCTGGAAACACCATATATTTT. Its protein is CASSQGIAFSGNTIYF.

CDR3 DNA: TGTGCCAGCAGCGCCCGGTTAGCGGGAGATTTAGGGGAGCTGTTTTTT. It yields the protein CASSARLAGDLGELFF. The chain has TRBV7-2 and TRBJ2-2, with 9 bases fitting TRBD2. The CDR3 has 16 residues. From germline, CDR1 is SGHTA and CDR2 FQGNSA. Trimming cost V 5 bases and J 8 bases; bases outside gene matches: 12.

This chain joins TRBV7-9 and TRBJ1-2; perhaps TRBD1 as D (5 bases). Germline values: CDR1 SEHNR, CDR2 FQNEAQ (reference sequence). CDR3 length: 15 residues. Trimming removed 3 bases from V and 9 bases from J, with 20 bases in between. The CDR3 nucleotides read TGTGCCAGCAGCTTTGTTTGGGGGGGACGCTTTCGCTACACCTTC. This gives the protein CASSFVWGGRFRYTF. The whole variable domain, remainder taken from reference TRBV7-9 and TRBJ1-2, is DTGVSQNPRHKITKRGQNVTFRCDPISEHNRLYWYRQTLGQGPEFLTYFQNEAQLEKSRLLSDRFSAERPKGSFSTLEIQRTEQGDSAMYLCASSFVWGGRFRYTFGSGTRLTVV.